The rows below give T cell receptor beta chains drawn from one sample of a study of OX40 agonist ivuxolimab in advanced cancers. This table comes from immunoSEQ multiplex PCR, and its TCRdb copy is limited to in-frame clones, with some not included. The sample includes under 80,000 clones, roughly 90% of them seen just once. The source was CD4+ or CD8+ T cells sorted from blood, collected in a trial of the OX40 agonist ivuxolimab. These receptors were obtained from an adult with an advanced solid tumor such as melanoma, head and neck, liver or kidney cancer. The CDR3 runs from the conserved cysteine through the conserved F or W. Fields, in order: clone size, D gene, V gene, J gene, CDR3 DNA, CDR3 protein. The D gene is left open where the match is weak. Only some rows state a clone size, as once, few, many or a class for expanded clones.

>NA|NA|TRBV6-6|TRBJ2-3
TGTGCCAGCAGTTGGGGCAGTGGAGGCACAGATACGCAGTATTTT
CASSWGSGGTDTQYF
>NA|TRBD1|TRBV27|TRBJ2-5
TGTGCCAGCCAACCCCATGGACAGGGACACCAAGAGACCCAGTACTTC
CASQPHGQGHQETQYF
>NA|NA|TRBV28|TRBJ1-3
TGTGCCAGCAAACCTAGGGGGGGTGGAAACACCATATATTTT
CASKPRGGGNTIYF
>NA|NA|TRBV4-1|TRBJ1-4
TGCGCCAGCAGCCAAGATCTTCGTACGCAAAGCAAACTGTTTTTT
CASSQDLRTQSKLFF
>NA|TRBD2|TRBV5-1|TRBJ2-7
TGCGCCAGGATACTAGCGGGTATCCACGAGCAGTACTTC
CARILAGIHEQYF
>NA|NA|TRBV5-1|TRBJ2-1
TGCGCCAGCAGCCAGGACGGGACCTACAATGAGCAGTTCTTC
CASSQDGTYNEQFF
>once|TRBD2|TRBV19|TRBJ2-2
TGTGCCAGTAGTCAACCTAGCGGGAGGAGGACCGGGGAGCTGTTTTTT
CASSQPSGRRTGELFF
>NA|TRBD1|TRBV6-5|TRBJ1-2
TGTGCCAGCACCTACGGGACAGGTTGGACCTATGGCTACACCTTC
CASTYGTGWTYGYTF
>once|TRBD1|TRBV9|TRBJ2-7
TGTGCCAGCAGCGTAGCGGGGACAGGGTACCTTCCGGCGAACGAGCAGTACTTC
CASSVAGTGYLPANEQYF
>NA|TRBD2|TRBV7-2|TRBJ2-2
TGTGCCAGCAGCTCTAGCGGGAGGTTTACCGGGGAGCTGTTTTTT
CASSSSGRFTGELFF
>NA|NA|TRBV28|TRBJ1-1
TGTGCCACCGGCCCCTCCTACACTGAAGCTTTCTTT
CATGPSYTEAFF
>NA|NA|TRBV5-6|TRBJ2-7
TGTGCCAGCAGCACCGGACTAAATTATCGCTCCTACGAGCAGTACTTC
CASSTGLNYRSYEQYF
>NA|NA|TRBV16|TRBJ2-3
TGTGCCAGCAGCCACGACCGAGGAGATACGCAGTATTTT
CASSHDRGDTQYF
>once|NA|TRBV5-6|TRBJ1-4
TGTGCCAGCAGCTTTTGGGTCCCCGGCGCTGAAAAACTGTTTTTT
CASSFWVPGAEKLFF
>NA|TRBD1|TRBV7-2|TRBJ1-5
TGTGCCAGCAGCTTGGGGGACAGGTGGGACCAGCCCCAGCATTTT
CASSLGDRWDQPQHF
>once|NA|TRBV18|TRBJ2-2
TGTGCCAGCTCCCTCGGGACTCAGAGGGGCACCGGGGAGCTGTTTTTT
CASSLGTQRGTGELFF
>NA|NA|TRBV4-2|TRBJ2-7
TGTGCCAGCAGCCAAGAATGGTCTGGTGGGTTCTACGAGCAGTACTTC
CASSQEWSGGFYEQYF
>NA|NA|TRBV4-1|TRBJ2-7
TGCGCCAGCAGCCAATCAGAAGTGGCCTACGAGCAGTACTTC
CASSQSEVAYEQYF
>NA|TRBD2|TRBV14|TRBJ2-2
TGTGCCAGCAGCCAAGATCGGTGGCTAGCGGGAGGAGGGGAGCTGTTTTTT
CASSQDRWLAGGGELFF
>NA|NA|TRBV4-3|TRBJ2-7
TGCGCCAGCTGCACCGCCTACTTCTACGAGCAGTACTTC
CASCTAYFYEQYF
>NA|NA|TRBV6-1|TRBJ1-1
TGTGCCAGCATCCCAGTAGGGGTAGACACTGAAGCTTTCTTT
CASIPVGVDTEAFF
>NA|NA|TRBV2|TRBJ2-7
TGTGCCAGCAGTTACAGGGGCGGGGGCTACGAGCAGTACTTC
CASSYRGGGYEQYF
>once|NA|TRBV29-1|TRBJ1-5
TGCAGCGTTGGATGGTCCAATCAGCCCCAGCATTTT
CSVGWSNQPQHF
>NA|TRBD1|TRBV5-1|TRBJ1-5
TGCGCCAGCAGCCCGGACAGGGGCAATCAGCCCCAGCATTTT
CASSPDRGNQPQHF